Included here is one TCR beta chain sequence, with context. What it binds is unknown. The CDR3 extends over 14 amino acids. The V and J ends lost 4 bases and 8 bases respectively, with 15 bases between them. Germline CDR1 reads SGHTA; CDR2 reads FQGNSA. The data are from a study of T cell responses to AZD1222 COVID-19 vaccine. Study-level results: A reported finding is that nearly half of spike-specific TCRs target unmutated variant regions. There were repertoire samples only from the period after the peak T cell response.

The protocol was immunoSEQ multiplex PCR, while the TCRdb copy is restricted to in-frame clones and leaves out a portion. This table has 100,000 to 140,000 clones, approximately 90% appearing once. This receptor was taken from an adult in good health. Sequenced material: peripheral blood, taken on day 0 of AZD1222 vaccination. This chain uses TRBV7-2 with TRBJ2-1, with TRBD1 as a possible D gene (5 bases). DNA for the CDR3: TGTGCCAGCAGCTCAGGGCATCAGTCCGATGAGCAGTTCTTC. Translated: CASSSGHQSDEQFF.